The 6 T cell receptor beta chains below all came from one sample that was sequenced in a study of human versus mouse CDR3 diversity and MHC coevolution. Sequencing used immunoSEQ multiplex PCR; TCRdb keeps in-frame clones, though not all of them. The profile covers about 83,000 clones, with around 90% appearing a single time and less than 0.19% taken by the ten largest. The sequenced sample was naive CD4+ T cells from blood. Specified subset: CD45RO-negative CD62L-positive naive CD4 T cells. The receptors were sampled from a person aged 25 to 69 in good health.

The rearrangement uses TRBV5-6 and TRBJ2-1; D is undetermined. In germline, CDR1 is SGHDT, CDR2 YYEEEE. The V end lost 3 bases, the J end lost 6 bases, and 7 bases lay between the germline ends. The CDR3 has 12 amino acids. DNA of the CDR3: TGTGCCAGCAGCTCTGCGGTCAATGAGCAGTTCTTC. It specifies CASSSAVNEQFF. Combining the CDR3 with reference TRBV5-6 and TRBJ2-1 gives the whole variable domain DAGVTQSPTHLIKTRGQQVTLRCSPKSGHDTVSWYQQALGQGPQFIFQYYEEEERQRGNFPDRFSGHQFPNYSSELNVNALLLGDSALYLCASSSAVNEQFFGPGTRLTVL.

The chain has TRBV27 and TRBJ2-6, with TRBD1 identical over 8 bases. Trimming removed 2 bases from V and 0 bases from J; junction bases left unmatched: 6. The CDR3 runs to 18 residues. From germline, CDR1 is MNHEY and CDR2 SMNVEV (reference sequence). This chain's CDR3 is CASSLTGTGASGANVLTF. CDR3 coding DNA: TGTGCCAGCAGTTTAACCGGGACAGGTGCCTCTGGGGCCAACGTCCTGACTTTC.

This clone was seen just once. The chain employs TRBV2 and TRBJ1-1, with 8 bases that match TRBD1. The V and J ends lost 6 bases and 0 bases, in that order; junction bases with no gene match: 3. The CDR3 is 14 amino acids. Germline CDR1 SNHLY, CDR2 FYNNEI. In DNA, the CDR3 is TGTGCCAGCAGCGACAGGGGCTTGAACACTGAAGCTTTCTTT. Amino acid sequence: CASSDRGLNTEAFF.

The chain joins TRBV2 to TRBJ2-7, with TRBD1 matching over 7 bases. V lost 4 bases to trimming and J lost 6 bases; unmatched junction nucleotides: 12. Per germline, CDR1 SNHLY and CDR2 FYNNEI. The CDR3 loop spans 15 amino acids. CDR3 nucleotide sequence: TGTGCCAGCAGTGGAATGACAGGGAGTCTTCTCGAGCAGTACTTC. Protein product: CASSGMTGSLLEQYF.

The chain joins TRBV19 to TRBJ2-7; the D gene is possibly TRBD2 (6 bases). Germline CDR1 reads LNHDA; CDR2 reads SQIVND (reference sequence). The CDR3 covers 14 residues. The V gene lost 3 bases and the J gene lost 6 bases, with 15 bases spanning the gap. The CDR3 loop reads CASSISSRRGEQYF. For the CDR3, the DNA is TGTGCCAGTAGTATCAGTTCAAGGAGGGGCGAGCAGTACTTC.

The V and J genes are TRBV11-2 and TRBJ1-6; 7 nucleotides agree with TRBD1. The CDR3 contains 14 residues. J gave up 7 bases and V 5 bases, and 5 bases lay outside the gene matches. CDR1 is SGHAT, CDR2 FQNNGV, per germline. CDR3 coding DNA: TGTGCCAGCAGCGCAGGACAGGCAAATTCACCCCTCCACTTT. Its translation: CASSAGQANSPLHF.